This T cell receptor (beta chain) derives from a study of blood T cell repertoires in COVID-19. Generated by immunoSEQ multiplex PCR, the TCRdb table keeps only in-frame clones and is missing some. The data contain about 120,000 clones, approximately 83% of them seen just once; the ten biggest clones take up approximately 30%. This CDR3 is built from 23 residues. This clone occurred a few times. The chain links TRBV12-2 to TRBJ1-2. TRBV12-2 is a pseudogene. The receptor comes from a woman older than 75 with acute or convalescent COVID-19. The sequenced material came from peripheral blood. Here the CDR3 DNA reads TGTGCAAGTCGCTTATCTTACCCGGGAGGTTCTGGGACACCCGATACATGGAACTATGGCTACACCTTC. Translating it yields CASRLSYPGGSGTPDTWNYGYTF.